Presented here are 3 T cell receptor beta chains from one specimen sequenced in a study of T cells of healthy individuals (dated by TCRdb to about 2018). Preparation of the library involved 5' RACE. This sample was sequenced with an Illumina MiSeq. TCRdb passed the public sequencing reads through fastp at Q25 and MiXCR, retaining productive beta sequences. One record per CDR3 amino acid sequence lists the most common genes and DNA. This sample lists 100,000 or so distinct CDR3 sequences; 17% were detected once. Jointly, the top ten make up around 6.5% of the sample. The receptors were sampled from a human donor in good health.

This clonotype has just a few counts. The chain joins TRBV9 to TRBJ1-3, with 9 bases matching TRBD1. Germline V gene sequence: CDR1 SGDLS, CDR2 YYNGEE. This CDR3 has 17 amino acids. Losses at the gene ends were 4 bases for V and 0 bases for J; bases not matched to a gene: 8. The CDR3 region has the DNA TGTGCCAGCAGCAAGCGGACAGGGGCGAACTCTGGAAACACCATATATTTT. Its translation: CASSKRTGANSGNTIYF.

This clonotype appeared a few times. The V and J genes are TRBV6-6 and TRBJ2-5, with 7 positions matching TRBD2. The CDR3 runs 14 residues. CDR1 is MNHNY, CDR2 SVGAGI, per germline (reference sequence). The junction had 3 bases not matched to a gene; V was cut back by 4 bases and J by 1 base. The CDR3 sequence: CASSWGGPQETQYF. CDR3 sequence (DNA): TGTGCCAGCAGTTGGGGGGGACCCCAAGAGACCCAGTACTTC.

By frequency in the sample, this clonotype is medium-sized (0.01 to 0.1%). The chain is built from TRBV4-2 and TRBJ2-1; possibly TRBD2 for D (8 bases). Trimming removed 0 bases at V and 4 bases at J, with 16 bases between. The CDR3 is 17 residues long. Germline V gene sequence: CDR1 LGHNA, CDR2 YNFKEQ. The CDR3 protein is CASSQEGRGGQYNEQFF. Written as DNA, the CDR3 is TGTGCCAGCAGCCAAGAAGGTCGGGGGGGACAGTACAATGAGCAGTTCTTC.